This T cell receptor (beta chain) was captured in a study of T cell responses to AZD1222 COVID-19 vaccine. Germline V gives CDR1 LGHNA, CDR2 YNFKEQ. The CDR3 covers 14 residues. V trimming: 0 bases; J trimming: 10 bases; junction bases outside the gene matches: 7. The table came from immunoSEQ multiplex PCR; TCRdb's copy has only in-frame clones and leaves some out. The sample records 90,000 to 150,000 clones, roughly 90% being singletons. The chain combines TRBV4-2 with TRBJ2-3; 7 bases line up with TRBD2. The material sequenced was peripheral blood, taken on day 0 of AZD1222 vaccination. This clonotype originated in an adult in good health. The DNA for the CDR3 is TGTGCCAGCAGCCAAGAGGAGGGAGGGACGGCGCAGTATTTT. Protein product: CASSQEEGGTAQYF.